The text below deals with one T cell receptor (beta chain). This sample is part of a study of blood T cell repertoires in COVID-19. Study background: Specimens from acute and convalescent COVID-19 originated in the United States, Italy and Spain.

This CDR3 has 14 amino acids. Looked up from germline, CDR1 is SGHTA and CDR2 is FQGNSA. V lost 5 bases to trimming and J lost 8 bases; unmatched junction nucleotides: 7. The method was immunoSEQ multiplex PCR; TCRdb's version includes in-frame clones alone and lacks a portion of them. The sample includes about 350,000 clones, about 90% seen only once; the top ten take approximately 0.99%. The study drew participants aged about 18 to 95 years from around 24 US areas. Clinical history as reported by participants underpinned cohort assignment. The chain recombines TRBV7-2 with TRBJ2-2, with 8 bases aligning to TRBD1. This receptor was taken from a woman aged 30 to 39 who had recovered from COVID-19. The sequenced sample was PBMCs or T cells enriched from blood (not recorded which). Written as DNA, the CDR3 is TGTGCCAGCAGCGTTCAGGGGGCAGCGGGGGAGCTGTTTTTT. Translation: CASSVQGAAGELFF.